The sequence of this T cell receptor beta chain was determined in a study of blood T cell repertoires in COVID-19 (dated by TCRdb to about 2020). About the full investigation: Samples covering the acute and convalescent phases of COVID-19 were provided by collaborators in the United States, Italy and Spain. A de-identified subject ID, COVID-19 status, age in years and sex were almost always included in the sample metadata. The material from the prospective study consisted of cDNA or gDNA derived from T cells, B-cell-depleted T cells, or PBMCs. Samples were obtained from the ongoing ImmuneRACE study (first 160 participants) and from 1,254 subjects provided by 6 global collaborators. Deeply sampled blood TCRbeta repertoires from subjects exposed to, actively infected with, or recovered from COVID-19 were included in the dataset. A freely available public database, intended as a resource for researchers studying the immune response to SARS-CoV-2, is where the repertoires were released. HLA class I and class II types, where available, came from metadata supplied by the sample provider rather than from assay-based typing. Overall study results and their limits: How much clinical and demographic metadata was included differed by source and by participant, and the metadata was provided uncurated.

The immunoSEQ Assay, a bias-controlled multiplex PCR, was used to amplify TCRbeta CDR3 regions from genomic DNA. In the source study's methods: Within the assay, amplification of reference gene primers was used to estimate how many nucleated cells each sample contained. To quantify the absolute abundance of each unique TCRbeta CDR3 rearrangement, sequence reads were collapsed and filtered. For each sample, productive Simpson clonality was calculated by taking the square root of Simpson's diversity index across productive rearrangements. Sourced from immuneACCESS, this table was stored by TCRdb with only in-frame sequences that have V and J called. A share of the clones is absent; for the studies checked, an unresolved V gene accounts for under half, and the remainder has no known explanation. That table is the source of V, J and clone size, and D and trimming were worked out from the DNA. Here the sample has a few hundred thousand clones; approximately 82% occur a single time. The top ten clonotypes cover 9.5% to 10% of the sample.

The V and J ends are trimmed by 5 bases and 0 bases, leaving 11 bases between them. CDR1 and CDR2 are drawn from the germline V gene (reference sequence): LNHDA, SQIVND. The CDR3 contains 15 residues, cysteine and phenylalanine counted. The entry retains the CDR3 DNA only, 45 bases that are in frame from base 1. Whole blood was collected in K2EDTA tubes by collaborating institutions according to the institutions' own protocols. For TCRbeta analysis, collaborators shipped samples in one of three forms: frozen whole blood, isolated PBMCs, or DNA extracted from either of those sample types. This clone came up a few times. Its antigen target is currently unknown. It has no much larger one-base neighbor in the sample; base qualities were not kept.

The sample comprised peripheral blood. This TCR was recovered from a man aged 45-65 years with active or convalescent COVID-19. The chain joins TRBV19 to TRBJ1-5, and possibly TRBD1, on 6 matching bases. The bases are TGTGCCAGTAGTTGGACAGATTATAGCAATCAGCCCCAGCATTTT. Its translation reads: CASSWTDYSNQPQHF.